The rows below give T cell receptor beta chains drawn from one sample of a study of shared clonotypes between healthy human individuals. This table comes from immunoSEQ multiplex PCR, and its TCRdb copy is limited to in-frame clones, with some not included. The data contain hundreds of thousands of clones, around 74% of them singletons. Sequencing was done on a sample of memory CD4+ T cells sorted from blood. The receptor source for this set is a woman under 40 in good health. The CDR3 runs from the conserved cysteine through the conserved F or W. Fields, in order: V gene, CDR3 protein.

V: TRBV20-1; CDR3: CSARVSDRQFF
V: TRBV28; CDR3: CASSWGGLNQPQHF
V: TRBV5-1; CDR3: CASSLNRGYGYTF
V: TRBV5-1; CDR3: CASSLGVVVQNTEAFF
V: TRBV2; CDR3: CASSDRGANYGYTF
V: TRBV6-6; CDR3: CASNAKSYQPQHF
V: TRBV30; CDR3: CAWSPKAEGIRNIQYF
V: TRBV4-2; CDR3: CASSLEGDRGYYGYTF
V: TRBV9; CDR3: CASSVGGVNQPQHF
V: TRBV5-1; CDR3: CASSPGTTLSTDTQYF
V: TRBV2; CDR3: CASSTGWTQETQYF
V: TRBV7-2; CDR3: CASSPPPQETQYF
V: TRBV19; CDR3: CASSIGQGGYEQYF
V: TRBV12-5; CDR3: CASGLTRTGDTGELFF
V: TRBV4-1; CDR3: CASSQDPAAGRRNTQYF
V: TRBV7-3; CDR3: CASSSNLQETQYF
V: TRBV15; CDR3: CATSSNQLFSNQPQHF
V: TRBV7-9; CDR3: CASSIHILPGDQETQYF
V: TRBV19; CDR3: CASSTTDRNYTF
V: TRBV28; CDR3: CASSLDPGAYTF
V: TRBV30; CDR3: CAWKLRGPYNEQFF
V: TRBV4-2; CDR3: CASSQDSGVGYEQYF
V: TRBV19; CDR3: CASSIGTANYEQYF
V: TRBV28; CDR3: CASSFPGGGRSYEQYF
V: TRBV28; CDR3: CASTNRGTGLMSTEAFF
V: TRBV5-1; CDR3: CASSLGRRPGETQYF